This T cell receptor beta chain was profiled in a study of cytomegalovirus exposure and HLA in healthy donors. Overall study: The study placed less than 90% of its 398 genotyped donors in the Caucasian-associated ancestry cluster. Findings and caveats of the study: Rarity characterized most TCR sequences, yet some public TCRs appeared in many donors. It was 164 TCR beta chains that were listed as cytomegalovirus-associated. Upon later analysis, TCR association rates were observed to vary by HLA locus, being highest for DRB1 and lowest for HLA-C.

Remarks on this clone: Its matching antigen is unknown.

Use of 60 Vbeta and 13 Jbeta primers characterized the PCR. Profiled with immunoSEQ multiplex PCR; TCRdb holds only in-frame clones, not every one. This repertoire shows some 210,000 clones, about 80% found once; its top ten account for roughly 10%. The CDR3 length is 19 residues. V lost 1 base to trimming and J lost 6 bases; unmatched junction nucleotides: 15. CDR1 SGHAT and CDR2 FQNNGV come from the germline V gene. The sequence came from a woman aged 45-65 years in good health and CMV-seropositive. Sequencing was done on a sample of PBMCs. The chain employs TRBV11-2 and TRBJ2-2; 9 nucleotides align to TRBD2. The CDR3 loop is CASSLVPTRSGGPAGELFF. In DNA form, the CDR3 reads TGTGCCAGCAGCTTAGTCCCCACTCGAAGCGGGGGGCCCGCCGGGGAGCTGTTTTTT. The full variable domain, completed using reference TRBV11-2 and TRBJ2-2, is EAGVAQSPRYKIIEKRQSVAFWCNPISGHATLYWYQQILGQGPKLLIQFQNNGVVDDSQLPKDRFSAERLKGVDSTLKIQPAKLEDSAVYLCASSLVPTRSGGPAGELFFGEGSRLTVL.